The subject of this entry is one T cell receptor beta chain. This specimen belongs to a study of T cell repertoires in cytomegalovirus infection. A single record per CDR3 protein comes from TCRdb applying MiXCR to the reads. The sample lists over 150,000 distinct CDR3 sequences; about a sixth were seen once. With 2 bases removed from V and 0 bases from J, the gap between germline ends came to 10 bases. The germline V gene has CDR1 SGHVS and CDR2 FNYEAQ. The CDR3 runs to 15 residues. Material: CD8+ T cells from PBMCs. This chain joins TRBV7-6 and TRBJ1-1; the D is unclear. This TCR derives from a human donor in good health (CMV status not recorded). Some clones in this sample may be carry-over from other donors' samples. The CDR3 region is CASSLTPDLNTEAFF. CDR3 coding DNA: TGTGCCAGCAGCTTAACCCCGGACCTGAACACTGAAGCTTTCTTT. Drawing the rest from reference TRBV7-6 and TRBJ1-1, the complete variable domain is GAGVSQSPRYKVTKRGQDVALRCDPISGHVSLYWYRQALGQGPEFLTYFNYEAQQDKSGLPNDRFSAERPEGSISTLTIQRTEQRDSAMYRCASSLTPDLNTEAFFGQGTRLTVV.